The present TCR beta chain was sequenced within a study of T-cell reconstitution after alpha-beta-depleted transplantation in children. Overall study results and limits: Newly made T cells mostly supplied T-cell counts and diversity one year after transplant. Reports say that about two months after transplant, the alpha-beta T cells came out of several hundred graft clones that had expanded. High day-60 TCRbeta diversity in some patients came from surviving recipient T cells and thymic progenitors.

This clonotype was seen ten or more times. The antigen remains unidentified. Germline V gene sequence: CDR1 SQVTM, CDR2 ANQGSEA. V gave up 4 bases and J gave up 3 bases, with 10 bases separating them. The CDR3 has 13 amino acids. During its preparation, the TCRbeta library received unique molecular identifiers. In TCRdb, the PCR reads were re-called with MiXCR into one record per CDR3 protein. Among roughly 250,000 distinct CDR3 sequences, 6.5% to 9% were seen once, and the ten largest hold 5% to 8%. The source of this sequence is a male patient younger than 18 who had a stem cell transplant for acute lymphoblastic leukemia, so the T cells may come from the graft donor. The V call is TRBV29-1, the J call TRBJ1-5; D is unresolved. The specimen was PBMCs, mostly from graft donor cells, collected 180 days after TCRalphabeta/CD19-depleted stem cell transplant. The CDR3 loop is CSVAEPPNQPQHF. The DNA of the CDR3 is TGCAGCGTTGCTGAGCCCCCCAATCAGCCCCAGCATTTT.